These 6 T cell receptor beta chains share one sample of origin, sequenced in a study of T cells in Graves' hyperthyroidism and ophthalmopathy. Amplification of TCR beta CDR3 regions used RNA as the template. Carried out on the TCR CDR3, a first-round RT-PCR used the HTBI primer set. MiXCR was run by TCRdb on the multiplex PCR reads, yielding one entry per CDR3 protein. The sample contains 500,000 to 600,000 distinct CDR3 sequences, around 20% of which appear only once. Material: blood. These receptors were obtained from a man aged 35 to 55 with Graves' ophthalmopathy.

This clonotype was found many times. The chain carries TRBV15 and TRBJ2-1; the match to TRBD2 covers 10 bases. V shed 9 bases, J shed 4 bases, and the junction held 6 bases outside the gene matches. Germline-derived CDR1 and CDR2 are LNHNV and YYDKDF (reference sequence). This CDR3 is built from 14 residues. This chain's CDR3 is CATAGTSAYNEQFF. CDR3 bases: TGTGCCACTGCCGGGACTAGCGCTTACAATGAGCAGTTCTTC.

Points on this clonotype: This may arise from a read error, as a much more abundant clone is one base away. The chain is built from TRBV11-2 and TRBJ2-7; D might be TRBD2 (7 bases). Trimming took 1 base from V and 5 from J, leaving 18 bases between them. From germline, CDR1 is SGHAT and CDR2 FQNNGV. The CDR3 is 16 amino acids. For the CDR3, the DNA is TGTGCCAGCAGCTTAGCGGGGGGCGGGAGCCCGGACGAGCAGTACTTC. Its protein product is CASSLAGGGSPDEQYF.

The rearrangement joins TRBV11-2 to TRBJ2-1; 13 positions match TRBD2. The V and J ends lost 4 bases and 6 bases, in that order; junction bases with no gene match: 6. Per germline, CDR1 SGHAT and CDR2 FQNNGV. The CDR3 runs 16 residues. In DNA, the CDR3 is TGTGCCAGCAGCTATACTAGCGGGAGGGCCTCCAATGAGCAGTTCTTC. This sequence encodes CASSYTSGRASNEQFF. Using reference TRBV11-2 and TRBJ2-1 for the parts outside the CDR3, the full variable domain is EAGVAQSPRYKIIEKRQSVAFWCNPISGHATLYWYQQILGQGPKLLIQFQNNGVVDDSQLPKDRFSAERLKGVDSTLKIQPAKLEDSAVYLCASSYTSGRASNEQFFGPGTRLTVL.

This clonotype appeared many times. V is TRBV20-1 and J is TRBJ2-3, with D possibly matching TRBD2 (6 bases). Germline V gives CDR1 DFQATT, CDR2 SNEGSKA (reference sequence). Trimming pared 6 bases from V and 0 bases from J, leaving 13 bases between. The CDR3 length is 14 residues. CDR3: CSAPGDGSTDTQYF. In nucleotides, the CDR3 is TGCAGTGCCCCGGGGGACGGAAGCACAGATACGCAGTATTTT.

This clonotype was counted a few times. The gene calls are TRBV13 and TRBJ1-4; D uncertain. The V and J ends lost 7 bases and 5 bases respectively, with 11 bases between them. The CDR3 sequence is 13 residues long. Per the germline V gene, CDR1 is PRHDT and CDR2 is FYEKMQ (reference sequence). DNA for the CDR3: TGTGCCAGCATACGGAAGGGAAATGAAAAACTGTTTTTT. Translation gives CASIRKGNEKLFF.

V is TRBV30 and J is TRBJ1-4; D gene ambiguous. The CDR3 consists of 14 residues. V was clipped by 0 bases and J by 8 bases, with 13 bases between them. Germline V lookup: CDR1 GTSNPN, CDR2 SVGIG (reference sequence). This chain's CDR3 is CAWSVPSRREKLFF. The CDR3 region has the DNA TGTGCCTGGAGTGTACCGTCCCGACGAGAAAAACTGTTTTTT.